The next 27 T cell receptor beta chains were all read from a single sample in a study of shared clonotypes between healthy human individuals. Libraries were prepared by immunoSEQ multiplex PCR; TCRdb keeps only in-frame clonotypes and omits some of them. The sample lists about 2 million clones; 85% to 95% were seen once. Sample: naive CD4+ T cells sorted from blood. The subset was: CD45RA+ positively selected. Source of these receptors: a man younger than 30 in good health.

CDR3 DNA sequence: TGCGCCAGCAGCCCCTCGGCTAGCGGGAAAGCCAAAAACATTCAGTACTTC. Amino acids: CASSPSASGKAKNIQYF. The V call is TRBV4-3, the J call TRBJ2-4; 9 bases line up with TRBD2. The CDR3 has 17 amino acids. Per germline, CDR1 LGHNA and CDR2 YSLEER. The J segment lost 0 bases and the V segment lost 4 bases, leaving 7 bases of the junction unmatched.

The chain employs TRBV6-1 and TRBJ1-2; maybe TRBD1 (5 bases). The V and J ends lost 1 base and 0 bases respectively, with 15 bases between them. The CDR3 contains 17 residues. Germline V CDR1 and CDR2: MNHNS, SASEGT. CDR3 amino acids: CASSEGWRGKSNYGYTF. DNA of the CDR3: TGTGCCAGCAGTGAAGGGTGGAGGGGAAAGTCTAACTATGGCTACACCTTC.

The V gene is TRBV29-1, the J gene TRBJ2-3; 7 positions agree with TRBD2. V lost 4 bases to trimming and J lost 6 bases; unmatched junction nucleotides: 4. Germline V CDR1 and CDR2: SQVTM, ANQGSEA. The CDR3 totals 12 residues. CDR3 bases: TGCAGCGTTGCTAGCGGTGGGGATACGCAGTATTTT. Translated, it gives CSVASGGDTQYF.

This sequence joins TRBV10-2 and TRBJ1-5, with 7 bases identical to TRBD1. V lost 3 bases to trimming and J lost 1 base; unmatched junction nucleotides: 3. This CDR3 is built from 15 residues. Germline V lookup: CDR1 WSHSY, CDR2 SAAADI. As DNA, the CDR3 is TGCGCCAGCAGTGACCTGGGACAGAGCAATCAGCCCCAGCATTTT. It codes for CASSDLGQSNQPQHF.

This clone was seen a single time. The CDR3 loop is CASSTGTSGRNEQFF. The CDR3 DNA follows: TGTGCCAGCAGCACAGGGACTAGCGGGAGGAATGAGCAGTTCTTC. The J gene is TRBJ2-1, the V gene TRBV5-4, with TRBD2 matching over 15 bases. Losses at the gene ends were 4 bases for V and 7 bases for J; bases not matched to a gene: 3. The CDR3 is made up of 15 amino acids. Germline assignment: CDR1 SGHNT and CDR2 YYREEE (reference sequence).

The V gene is TRBV2, the J gene TRBJ1-1, with D possibly matching TRBD1 (6 bases). V lost 6 bases and J 6 bases, leaving 17 bases between the germline ends. CDR3 length: 14 residues. Germline assignment: CDR1 SNHLY and CDR2 FYNNEI. The chain's CDR3 is CASRRTGSLAEAFF. CDR3 DNA sequence: TGTGCCAGCAGACGAACAGGGAGCTTGGCTGAAGCTTTCTTT.

The chain uses TRBV6-5 and TRBJ1-3, with 7 nucleotides matching TRBD1. Germline V lookup: CDR1 MNHEY, CDR2 SVGAGI. The CDR3 loop spans 16 amino acids. V trimming: 4 bases; J trimming: 0 bases; junction bases outside the gene matches: 6. Here the CDR3 reads CASSSAGGDSGNTIYF. CDR3 nucleotide sequence: TGTGCCAGCAGTTCCGCAGGGGGGGACTCTGGAAACACCATATATTTT.

The chain has TRBV6-5 and TRBJ2-3, with D possibly TRBD2 on 6 matching bases. Trimming shortened V by 8 bases and J by 1 base, and 10 bases separated the two germline ends. The CDR3 length is 13 residues. Germline CDR1 MNHEY, CDR2 SVGAGI. The CDR3 DNA follows: TGTGCCAGCTGGAAGCGGGGCACAGATACGCAGTATTTT. This encodes CASWKRGTDTQYF.

With respect to this clone: At one end, the junction sequence differs from germline, possibly due to a read error. The rearrangement joins TRBV7-7 to TRBJ2-5, with D perhaps matching TRBD1 or TRBD2 (5 bases each). CDR3 size: 13 residues. In germline, CDR1 is SSHAT, CDR2 FNYEAQ (reference sequence). This CDR3 is CASSSGHKETQYF. As DNA, the CDR3 is TGTGCTAGCAGCAGCGGACATAAAGAGACCCAGTACTTC.

The CDR3 DNA sequence: TGTGCCAGCATCGACAGGGGCACAGATACGCAGTATTTT. The encoded protein is CASIDRGTDTQYF. This chain connects TRBV28 to TRBJ2-3; 7 nucleotides agree with TRBD1. Germline lookup yields CDR1 MDHEN and CDR2 SYDVKM. The ends lost 7 bases at V and 1 base at J; junction bases unmatched: 2. The CDR3 sequence is 13 residues long. The full variable domain, its missing parts supplied by reference TRBV28 and TRBJ2-3, is DVKVTQSSRYLVKRTGEKVFLECVQDMDHENMFWYRQDPGLGLRLIYFSYDVKMKEKGDIPEGYSVSREKKERFSLILESASTNQTSMYLCASIDRGTDTQYFGPGTRLTVL.

The rearrangement joins TRBV10-3 to TRBJ2-7, with 7 bases fitting TRBD2. Looked up from germline, CDR1 is ENHRY and CDR2 is SYGVKD. This CDR3 is 15 amino acids long. Germline trimming cut 3 bases from V and 6 bases from J; bases unmatched to any gene: 11. CDR3: CAISERGLTPAEQYF. DNA for the CDR3: TGTGCCATCAGTGAACGGGGACTAACCCCGGCCGAGCAGTACTTC.

The chain carries TRBV28 and TRBJ1-5; D is unclear. The length of the CDR3 is 15 residues. The V gene's germline CDR1 is MDHEN and CDR2 SYDVKM. V lost 1 base, J lost 0 bases, and 7 bases lay in between. CDR3 DNA sequence: TGTGCCAGCAGTTTATTTCGCATTAGCAATCAGCCCCAGCATTTT. Amino acid sequence: CASSLFRISNQPQHF.

This clone has just one count. The rearrangement links TRBV27 to TRBJ1-5; D gene unclear. The germline V gene encodes CDR1 MNHEY and CDR2 SMNVEV (reference sequence). This CDR3 comprises 13 residues. The germline V and J ends were trimmed by 3 bases and 1 base, with 4 bases remaining between them. CDR3 sequence: CASSFQSNQPQHF. As DNA, the CDR3 is TGTGCCAGCAGTTTTCAGAGCAATCAGCCCCAGCATTTT.

V usage is TRBV6-1 and J usage is TRBJ1-5, with D possibly TRBD1 on 6 matching bases. Trimming left V 5 bases short and J 5 bases short, with 16 bases between. Germline V gene lookup returns CDR1 MNHNS and CDR2 SASEGT. This CDR3 contains 15 residues. CDR3 amino acids: CASSRGGDMYQPQHF. CDR3 bases: TGTGCCAGCAGTAGGGGAGGGGACATGTATCAGCCCCAGCATTTT.

This sequence joins TRBV2 and TRBJ1-6; no clear D gene. Deletions cut 0 bases from V and 7 bases from J, with 7 bases between. This CDR3 has 14 amino acids. The V gene's germline CDR1 is SNHLY and CDR2 FYNNEI. DNA of the CDR3: TGTGCCAGCAGTGAAGCGCGCGGGAATTCACCCCTCCACTTT. As protein: CASSEARGNSPLHF.

The sample holds one count of this clone. The chain recombines TRBV9 with TRBJ2-2; D could derive from TRBD1 or TRBD2 (5 bases each). The CDR3 is made up of 16 amino acids. Trimming took 3 bases from V and 4 from J, leaving 16 bases between them. Germline lookup yields CDR1 SGDLS and CDR2 YYNGEE. The CDR3 DNA follows: TGTGCCAGCAGCGCGAGGGGAACCGGGGCCACCGGGGAGCTGTTTTTT. Its translation is CASSARGTGATGELFF.

This chain links TRBV5-6 with TRBJ1-4, with 9 bases aligning to TRBD1. Looked up from germline, CDR1 is SGHDT and CDR2 is YYEEEE. V lost 3 bases to trimming and J lost 4 bases; unmatched junction nucleotides: 4. The CDR3 is 15 residues long. CDR3 bases: TGTGCCAGCAGCTGGGGACAGGGCAATAATGAAAAACTGTTTTTT. Amino acids: CASSWGQGNNEKLFF.

This chain links TRBV28 with TRBJ1-4; D is perhaps TRBD1 (6 bases). Germline V lookup: CDR1 MDHEN, CDR2 SYDVKM. With 3 bases removed from V and 3 bases from J, the gap between germline ends came to 14 bases. The CDR3 has 16 amino acids. This chain's CDR3 is CASSFHYREPNEKLFF. As DNA, the CDR3 is TGTGCCAGCAGTTTCCACTACAGGGAGCCTAATGAAAAACTGTTTTTT. Full variable domain (missing parts from reference TRBV28 and TRBJ1-4): DVKVTQSSRYLVKRTGEKVFLECVQDMDHENMFWYRQDPGLGLRLIYFSYDVKMKEKGDIPEGYSVSREKKERFSLILESASTNQTSMYLCASSFHYREPNEKLFFGSGTQLSVL.

The V call is TRBV29-1, the J call TRBJ1-1; D might be TRBD1 (5 bases). V lost 6 bases to trimming and J lost 0 bases, with 11 bases between them. CDR1 is SQVTM and CDR2 is ANQGSEA in the germline V gene. The CDR3 sequence is 13 residues long. The CDR3, as DNA: TGCAGCGTGACCCGACAGCTGAACACTGAAGCTTTCTTT. The encoded protein is CSVTRQLNTEAFF.

The chain is built from TRBV6-6 and TRBJ2-5; 7 bases fit TRBD2. The CDR3 is 14 residues long. The junction had 5 bases not matched to a gene; V was cut back by 2 bases and J by 5 bases. Germline assignment: CDR1 MNHNY and CDR2 SVGAGI (reference sequence). This CDR3 is CASSYLGGVETQYF. DNA for the CDR3: TGTGCCAGCAGTTACCTGGGGGGGGTTGAGACCCAGTACTTC.

The chain has TRBV7-2 and TRBJ2-1, with D possibly matching TRBD2 (6 bases). Germline V gene lookup returns CDR1 SGHTA and CDR2 FQGNSA. The CDR3 is 13 residues long. V gave up 5 bases and J gave up 9 bases, with 14 bases separating them. CDR3 DNA sequence: TGTGCCAGCAGCATGGACTATTCCGGTGAGCAGTTCTTC. It is translated as CASSMDYSGEQFF.

The chain joins TRBV6-5 to TRBJ1-5, with D uncertain. The germline gives CDR1 MNHEY, CDR2 SVGAGI. V was trimmed by 8 bases and J by 6 bases, leaving 14 bases between them. The CDR3 runs 13 residues. The CDR3 nucleotides are TGTGCCAGCGGGGTTCACGCGGGTCAGCCCCAGCATTTT. It yields the protein CASGVHAGQPQHF.

This clone was observed a single time. The sample contains more than one DNA sequence encoding this CDR3. The chain joins TRBV18 to TRBJ2-3; D unresolved. Trimming stripped 3 bases from V and 1 base from J, with 5 bases between. The CDR3 extends over 13 amino acids. The germline V gene encodes CDR1 KGHSH and CDR2 LQKENI. The chain's CDR3 is CASSPRGTDTQYF. CDR3 nucleotides: TGTGCCAGCTCACCCCGGGGCACAGATACGCAGTATTTT.

The rearrangement uses TRBV28 and TRBJ1-2; D is undetermined. Germline V gene data show CDR1 as MDHEN and CDR2 as SYDVKM. Trimming removed 7 bases at V and 13 bases at J, with 25 bases between. CDR3 length equals 14 residues. The CDR3 nucleotides are TGTGCCAGCAATCAGCCAGGTCTACGAGTCGGAGGCACCTTC. This sequence encodes CASNQPGLRVGGTF.

The V gene is TRBV6-5, the J gene TRBJ1-1; D might be TRBD1 (5 bases). The CDR3 totals 13 residues. Germline CDR1 and CDR2: MNHEY and SVGAGI. V shed 6 bases and J shed 1 base, with 9 bases lying between them. This chain's CDR3 is CASRNGQNTEAFF. CDR3 nucleotides: TGTGCCAGCAGAAACGGACAGAACACTGAAGCTTTCTTT.

The genes are TRBV28 and TRBJ2-7, with TRBD1 matching over 9 bases. Trimming took 5 bases from V and 2 from J; bases not matched to a gene: 7. This CDR3 has 15 amino acids. Germline loops: CDR1 MDHEN, CDR2 SYDVKM. The DNA of the CDR3 is TGTGCCAGCAGTACACCGGGACAGGGTCCCTACGAGCAGTACTTC. It encodes CASSTPGQGPYEQYF.

The J gene is TRBJ1-6, the V gene TRBV4-1; D perhaps matches TRBD1 (6 bases). V was trimmed by 4 bases and J by 0 bases, leaving 19 bases between them. The V gene's germline CDR1 is MGHRA and CDR2 YSYEKL. This CDR3 comprises 19 residues. The CDR3 loop reads CASSLSKGGVNSYNSPLHF. The CDR3 DNA is TGCGCCAGCAGCCTATCCAAGGGGGGGGTAAACTCCTATAATTCACCCCTCCACTTT.